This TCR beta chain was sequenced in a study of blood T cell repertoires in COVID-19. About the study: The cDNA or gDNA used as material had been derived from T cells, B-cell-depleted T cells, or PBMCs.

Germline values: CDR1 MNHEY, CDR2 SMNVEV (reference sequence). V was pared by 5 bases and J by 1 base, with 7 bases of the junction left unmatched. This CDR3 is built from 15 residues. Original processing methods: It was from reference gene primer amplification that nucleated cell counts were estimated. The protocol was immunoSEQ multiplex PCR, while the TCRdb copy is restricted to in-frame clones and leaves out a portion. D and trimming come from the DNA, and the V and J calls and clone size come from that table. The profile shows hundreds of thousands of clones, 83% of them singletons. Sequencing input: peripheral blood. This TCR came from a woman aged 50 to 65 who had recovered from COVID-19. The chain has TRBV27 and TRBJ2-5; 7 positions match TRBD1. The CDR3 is CASSPTTGTQETQYF. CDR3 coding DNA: TGTGCCAGCAGTCCCACGACAGGGACCCAAGAGACCCAGTACTTC.